The 5 T cell receptor beta chains given below trace back to one sample, sequenced in a study of blood T cell repertoires in COVID-19. The protocol was immunoSEQ multiplex PCR, while the TCRdb copy is restricted to in-frame clones and leaves out a portion. The profile shows about 120,000 clones, roughly 88% of them singletons. The source material was peripheral blood. These receptors were collected from a woman older than 75 with acute or convalescent COVID-19.

V gene TRBV19 combines with J gene TRBJ2-3, with TRBD2 identical over 13 bases. Trimming cost V 5 bases and J 11 bases; bases outside gene matches: 10. CDR3 length: 15 residues. Germline CDR1 is LNHDA and CDR2 is SQIVND (reference sequence). The DNA for the CDR3 is TGTGCCAGTAGTTTGGGACTAGCGGGGACCAGGGGGCAGTATTTT. It encodes CASSLGLAGTRGQYF.

Written as DNA, the CDR3 is TGTGCCAGCAGGAACAGGTCAGGGAATGAAAAACTGTTTTTT. Amino acid sequence: CASRNRSGNEKLFF. The chain is built from TRBV6-5 and TRBJ1-4; D might be TRBD1 (5 bases). Germline CDR1 and CDR2: MNHEY and SVGAGI. There are 14 residues in the CDR3. Trimming cost V 6 bases and J 5 bases, with 13 bases left between them.

The chain employs TRBV5-1 and TRBJ2-7, with 9 bases identical to TRBD1. Germline V CDR1 and CDR2: SGHRS, YFSETQ. The CDR3 has 15 residues. The V gene end was trimmed by 0 bases and the J gene end by 2 bases; junction bases not matched to a gene: 3. CDR3 in amino acids: CASSLGGTGPYEQYF. The CDR3 DNA follows: TGCGCCAGCAGCTTGGGTGGGACAGGGCCCTACGAGCAGTACTTC.

V usage is TRBV19 and J usage is TRBJ1-1, with 7 positions matching TRBD1. The CDR3 contains 13 residues. Germline V lookup: CDR1 LNHDA, CDR2 SQIVND (reference sequence). J gave up 7 bases and V 1 base, and 3 bases lay outside the gene matches. CDR3 coding DNA: TGTGCCAGTAGTATAGCCCCAGGGGGTGAAGCTTTCTTT. Translated, it gives CASSIAPGGEAFF.

This rearrangement joins TRBV28 to TRBJ1-2; 9 bases align to TRBD1. CDR1 is MDHEN, CDR2 SYDVKM, per germline. Unmatched junction bases numbered 7, after V lost 4 bases and J lost 4 bases. The CDR3 is 15 amino acids. CDR3 protein: CASSSLDRGGYGYTF. DNA for the CDR3: TGTGCCAGCAGTTCACTGGACAGGGGAGGCTATGGCTACACCTTC.